This entry features one T cell receptor (beta chain) sequence. Using immunoSEQ multiplex PCR, the repertoire was profiled, and TCRdb retains in-frame clones only, with some absent. In the table there are tens of thousands of clones, approximately 88% of which are singletons. The record originates from a study of control samples from healthy donors and cancer patients. CDR3 size: 14 residues. Germline V CDR1 and CDR2: LNHNV, YYDKDF (reference sequence). Trimming left V 1 base short and J 6 bases short, with 12 bases between. The receptor comes from a man aged 65-85 years with lung cancer. Sequenced: PBMCs. The rearrangement uses TRBV15 and TRBJ1-1; no firm D call. The CDR3 DNA reads TGTGCCACCAGCAGAGGGGGAGTTGGTCCTGAAGCTTTCTTT. Protein: CATSRGGVGPEAFF. The full variable domain, in which reference TRBV15 and TRBJ1-1 provide the parts outside the CDR3, is DAMVIQNPRYQVTQFGKPVTLSCSQTLNHNVMYWYQQKSSQAPKLLFHYYDKDFNNEADTPDNFQSRRPNTSFCFLDIRSPGLGDTAMYLCATSRGGVGPEAFFGQGTRLTVV.